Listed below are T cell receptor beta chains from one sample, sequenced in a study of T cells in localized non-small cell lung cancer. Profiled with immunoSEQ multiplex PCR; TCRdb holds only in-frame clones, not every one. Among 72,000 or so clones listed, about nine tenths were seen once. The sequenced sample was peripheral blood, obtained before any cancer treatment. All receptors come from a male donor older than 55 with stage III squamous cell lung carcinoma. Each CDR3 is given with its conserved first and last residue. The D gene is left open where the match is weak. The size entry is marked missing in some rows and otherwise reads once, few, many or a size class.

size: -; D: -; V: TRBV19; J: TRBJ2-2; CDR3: CASRGGTGELFF; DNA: TGTGCCAGTAGGGGGGGCACCGGGGAGCTGTTTTTT
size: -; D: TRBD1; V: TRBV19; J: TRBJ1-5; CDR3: CARSTGTGNQPQHF; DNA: TGTGCCAGGAGTACCGGGACAGGGAATCAGCCCCAGCATTTT
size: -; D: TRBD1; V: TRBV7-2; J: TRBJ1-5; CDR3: CASSSLVDTDRAPQPQHF; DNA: TGTGCCAGCAGCTCCTTGGTAGATACGGACAGGGCCCCTCAGCCCCAGCATTTT
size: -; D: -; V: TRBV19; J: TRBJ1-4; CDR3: CASSRTRGPGEKLFF; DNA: TGTGCCAGTAGCAGGACACGGGGCCCGGGCGAAAAACTGTTTTTT
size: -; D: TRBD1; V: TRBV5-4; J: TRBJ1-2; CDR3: CASSLAGTDGYTF; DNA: TGCGCCAGCAGCTTGGCTGGGACAGATGGCTACACCTTC
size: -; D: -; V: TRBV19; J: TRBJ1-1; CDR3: CASSRDGGEAFF; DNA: TGTGCCAGTAGTAGGGACGGTGGTGAAGCTTTCTTT
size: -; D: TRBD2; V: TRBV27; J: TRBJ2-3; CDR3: CASTISGGPGTDTQYF; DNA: TGTGCCAGCACCATCAGCGGGGGCCCCGGCACAGATACGCAGTATTTT
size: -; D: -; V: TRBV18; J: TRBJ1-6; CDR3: CASSPRSPSDSPLHF; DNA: TGTGCCAGCTCACCACGAAGTCCTTCGGATTCACCCCTCCACTTT
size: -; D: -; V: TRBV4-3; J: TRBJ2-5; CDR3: CASSQGDGGPQYF; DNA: TGCGCCAGCAGCCAAGGGGACGGGGGGCCCCAGTACTTC
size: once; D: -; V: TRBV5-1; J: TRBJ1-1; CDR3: CASSLAMRGAEAFF; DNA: TGCGCCAGCAGCTTGGCCATGCGGGGAGCAGAAGCTTTCTTT
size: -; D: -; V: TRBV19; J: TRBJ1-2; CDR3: CASSMMAGSYTF; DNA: TGTGCCAGTAGTATGATGGCCGGGAGCTACACCTTC
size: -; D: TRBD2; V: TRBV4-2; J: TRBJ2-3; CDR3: CASSQELAGGVVTDTQYF; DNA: TGTGCCAGCAGCCAAGAACTAGCGGGGGGGGTAGTCACAGATACGCAGTATTTT
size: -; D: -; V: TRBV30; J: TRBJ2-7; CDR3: CAWRGEGVFFPYEQYF; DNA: TGTGCCTGGAGAGGGGAGGGGGTCTTTTTTCCCTACGAGCAGTACTTC
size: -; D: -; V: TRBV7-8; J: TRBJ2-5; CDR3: CATTRGAVVETQYF; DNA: TGTGCCACAACCAGAGGGGCCGTCGTAGAGACCCAGTACTTC
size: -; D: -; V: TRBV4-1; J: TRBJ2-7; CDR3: CASSQRHRVTYEQYF; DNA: TGCGCCAGCAGCCAAAGACACAGGGTTACGTACGAGCAGTACTTC
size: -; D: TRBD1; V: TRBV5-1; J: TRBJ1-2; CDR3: CASSLVDRDTGYTF; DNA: TGCGCCAGCAGCTTGGTGGACAGGGATACTGGCTACACCTTC
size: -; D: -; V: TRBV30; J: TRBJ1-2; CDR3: CAWSGPSGNYGYTF; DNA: TGTGCCTGGAGTGGGCCCAGCGGGAACTATGGCTACACCTTC
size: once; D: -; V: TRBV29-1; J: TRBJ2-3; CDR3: CSVGFGTDTQYF; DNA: TGCAGCGTTGGATTTGGCACAGATACGCAGTATTTT
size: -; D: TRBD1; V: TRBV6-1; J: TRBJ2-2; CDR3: CASSDLGQGAAGELFF; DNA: TGTGCCAGCAGTGATTTGGGACAGGGGGCGGCCGGGGAGCTGTTTTTT
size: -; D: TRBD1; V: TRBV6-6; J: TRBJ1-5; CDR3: CASSYPQGQGNQPQHF; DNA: TGTGCCAGCAGTTACCCTCAGGGACAGGGAAATCAGCCCCAGCATTTT
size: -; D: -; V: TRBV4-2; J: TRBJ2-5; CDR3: CASSQDPVGASGQTQYF; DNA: TGTGCCAGCAGCCAAGATCCTGTGGGGGCGAGTGGGCAGACCCAGTACTTC
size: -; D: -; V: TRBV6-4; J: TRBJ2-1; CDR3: CASSDSSLRGSNEQFF; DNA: TGTGCCAGCAGTGACTCCAGTCTCCGAGGGAGTAATGAGCAGTTCTTC
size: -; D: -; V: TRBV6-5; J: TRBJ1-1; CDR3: CASGVTGRDTEAFF; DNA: TGTGCCAGCGGGGTGACAGGCCGGGACACTGAAGCTTTCTTT
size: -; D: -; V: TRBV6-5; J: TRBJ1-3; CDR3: CASSSQGYAGNTIYF; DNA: TGTGCCAGCAGTTCACAGGGTTACGCTGGAAACACCATATATTTT
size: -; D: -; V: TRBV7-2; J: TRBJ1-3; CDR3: CASSFERNTIYF; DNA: TGTGCCAGCAGCTTTGAAAGAAACACCATATATTTT
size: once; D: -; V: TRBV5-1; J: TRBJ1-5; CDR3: CASSLKPRGNSNQPQHF; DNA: TGCGCCAGCAGCTTGAAGCCACGAGGTAATAGCAATCAGCCCCAGCATTTT
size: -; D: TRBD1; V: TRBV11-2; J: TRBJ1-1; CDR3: CASSLTGETTEAFF; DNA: TGTGCCAGCAGCTTAACAGGGGAGACCACTGAAGCTTTCTTT
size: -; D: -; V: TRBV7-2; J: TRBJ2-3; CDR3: CASSFPNTDTQYF; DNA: TGTGCCAGCAGCTTTCCCAACACAGATACGCAGTATTTT
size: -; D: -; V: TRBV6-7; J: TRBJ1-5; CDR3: CASIPRAVPGQPQHF; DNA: TGTGCCAGCATTCCTCGGGCCGTTCCAGGTCAGCCCCAGCATTTT
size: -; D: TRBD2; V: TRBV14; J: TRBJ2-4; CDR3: CASSQDTLAGTKNIQYF; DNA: TGTGCCAGCAGCCAAGATACACTAGCGGGGACCAAAAACATTCAGTACTTC
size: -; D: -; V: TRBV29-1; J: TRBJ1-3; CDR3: CSVDGDSGNTIYF; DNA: TGCAGCGTTGACGGGGACTCTGGAAACACCATATATTTT
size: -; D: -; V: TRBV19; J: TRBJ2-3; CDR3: CASSGSSTDTQYF; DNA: TGTGCCAGTAGCGGGTCTAGCACAGATACGCAGTATTTT
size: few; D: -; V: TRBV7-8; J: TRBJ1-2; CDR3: CASSPGAGYTF; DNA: TGTGCCAGCAGCCCTGGGGCTGGCTACACCTTC
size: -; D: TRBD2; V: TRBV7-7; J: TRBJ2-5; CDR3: CASSLAGSQETQYF; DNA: TGTGCCAGCAGCCTAGCGGGGTCTCAAGAGACCCAGTACTTC
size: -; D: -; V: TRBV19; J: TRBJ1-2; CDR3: CASSIRPVQGGNYGYTF; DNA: TGTGCCAGTAGTATTAGACCGGTACAGGGTGGAAACTATGGCTACACCTTC
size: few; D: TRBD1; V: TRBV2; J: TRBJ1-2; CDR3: CASSRDSGVGNYGYTF; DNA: TGTGCCAGCAGTCGGGACAGTGGAGTCGGTAACTATGGCTACACCTTC
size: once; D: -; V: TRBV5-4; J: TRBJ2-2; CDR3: CASSLGDTGELFF; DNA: TGTGCCAGCAGCTTGGGGGACACCGGGGAGCTGTTTTTT
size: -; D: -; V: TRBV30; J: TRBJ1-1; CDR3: CAWSVGNTEAFF; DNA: TGTGCCTGGAGTGTCGGGAACACTGAAGCTTTCTTT
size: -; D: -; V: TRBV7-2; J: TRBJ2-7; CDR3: CASSLRPGSSYEQYF; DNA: TGTGCCAGCAGCTTAAGGCCGGGCAGCTCCTACGAGCAGTACTTC
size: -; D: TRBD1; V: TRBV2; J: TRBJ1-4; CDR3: CASRAGQGPEKLFF; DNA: TGTGCCAGCAGGGCGGGACAGGGTCCTGAAAAACTGTTTTTT
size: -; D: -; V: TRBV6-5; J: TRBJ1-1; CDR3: CASIVGTEAFF; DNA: TGTGCCAGCATAGTTGGCACTGAAGCTTTCTTT
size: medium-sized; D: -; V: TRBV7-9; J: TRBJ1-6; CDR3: CASSPEGRSPLHF; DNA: TGTGCCAGCAGCCCAGAGGGGCGCTCACCCCTCCACTTT
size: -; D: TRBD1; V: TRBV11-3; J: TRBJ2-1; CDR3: CASSLGQGAWDEQFF; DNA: TGTGCCAGCAGCTTAGGACAGGGGGCGTGGGATGAGCAGTTCTTC
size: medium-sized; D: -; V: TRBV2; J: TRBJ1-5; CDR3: CASSQRDGSNQPQHF; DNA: TGTGCCAGCTCTCAACGGGACGGGAGCAATCAGCCCCAGCATTTT
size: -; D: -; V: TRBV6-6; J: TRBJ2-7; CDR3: CASSYSRGGSGYEQYF; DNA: TGTGCCAGCAGTTACTCTAGGGGGGGGTCGGGCTACGAGCAGTACTTC
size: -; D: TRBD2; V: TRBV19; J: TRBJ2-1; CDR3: CASMGLAGESEQFF; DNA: TGTGCCAGTATGGGCCTAGCGGGGGAGAGTGAGCAGTTCTTC
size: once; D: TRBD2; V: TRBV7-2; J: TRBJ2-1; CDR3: CASSLAGRGVFGNEQFF; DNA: TGTGCCAGCAGCTTAGCGGGGCGGGGGGTATTTGGGAATGAGCAGTTCTTC
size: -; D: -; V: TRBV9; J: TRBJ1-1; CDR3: CASSAMDPNTEAFF; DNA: TGTGCCAGCAGCGCGATGGACCCGAACACTGAAGCTTTCTTT